The 5 T cell receptor beta chains reported below all come from one sample, sequenced in a study of T cell responses to AZD1222 COVID-19 vaccine. TCRdb's table, derived via immunoSEQ multiplex PCR, lists solely in-frame clones and lacks some. The sample consists of fewer than 180,000 clones, 85% to 95% of them appearing once. This sample comprised peripheral blood, obtained on day 0 of AZD1222 vaccination. These receptor sequences come from an adult in good health.

The rearrangement joins TRBV4-1 to TRBJ1-5; D is undetermined. Germline V lookup: CDR1 MGHRA, CDR2 YSYEKL. The CDR3 runs 15 residues. Between the trimmed V and J ends, which lost 1 base and 3 bases, there was a span of 10 bases. CDR3 in amino acids: CASSQAAQLNQPQHF. CDR3 in DNA: TGCGCCAGCAGCCAAGCGGCGCAGCTCAATCAGCCCCAGCATTTT.

The V call is TRBV18, the J call TRBJ1-6; D remains unclear. Germline-derived CDR1 and CDR2 are KGHSH and LQKENI. With 4 bases removed from V and 8 bases from J, the gap between germline ends came to 9 bases. The CDR3 contains 13 residues. This CDR3 reads CASSLDTDSPLHF. The CDR3 DNA is TGTGCCAGCTCACTAGACACTGATTCACCCCTCCACTTT.

This sequence joins TRBV28 and TRBJ1-3; D is uncertain. The CDR3 contains 12 residues. With 2 bases removed from V and 8 bases from J, the gap between germline ends came to 7 bases. Germline loops: CDR1 MDHEN, CDR2 SYDVKM. This CDR3 is CASSLNSYTIYF. DNA of the CDR3: TGTGCCAGCAGTTTAAACTCCTACACCATATATTTT. Looking up the rest from reference TRBV28 and TRBJ1-3 gives the full variable domain: DVKVTQSSRYLVKRTGEKVFLECVQDMDHENMFWYRQDPGLGLRLIYFSYDVKMKEKGDIPEGYSVSREKKERFSLILESASTNQTSMYLCASSLNSYTIYFGEGSWLTVV.

The rearrangement links TRBV2 to TRBJ1-4; D unclear. Germline CDR1 is SNHLY and CDR2 is FYNNEI. V shed 6 bases and J shed 3 bases, with 14 bases lying between them. CDR3 length: 15 amino acids. CDR3 in amino acids: CASSLSLGSNEKLFF. The CDR3 DNA follows: TGTGCCAGCAGCCTCAGCCTGGGGTCTAATGAAAAACTGTTTTTT.

The sample holds a few counts of this clone. The chain has TRBV19 and TRBJ2-3; possible D gene TRBD1, 5 bases. Germline CDR1 LNHDA, CDR2 SQIVND (reference sequence). The V gene lost 6 bases and the J gene lost 3 bases, with 19 bases spanning the gap. The CDR3 is made up of 16 amino acids. As DNA, the CDR3 is TGTGCCAGTAGGTCTTTTAAGCAGGGCCCTACAGATACGCAGTATTTT. It yields the protein CASRSFKQGPTDTQYF.